The present entry profiles one T cell receptor (beta chain) with its context. CDR1 is SGHNT and CDR2 is YENEEA in the germline V gene. The CDR3 runs 13 residues. Trimming stripped 2 bases from V and 7 bases from J, with 8 bases between. The method was immunoSEQ multiplex PCR; TCRdb's version includes in-frame clones alone and lacks a portion of them. The sample holds around 88,000 clones; approximately 90% are singletons and the top ten take about 2%. The sample is drawn from a study of T cell changes during pregnancy in multiple sclerosis. The genes are TRBV11-3 and TRBJ2-2; possible D gene TRBD1, 5 bases. This specimen was peripheral blood, taken after pregnancy. This sequence was found in a female donor in good health, enrolled as a control in a pregnancy study. In DNA form, the CDR3 reads TGTGCCAGCAGCTTAAGGGGCAGCGGGGAGCTGTTTTTT. Translating it yields CASSLRGSGELFF.